The 5 T cell receptor beta chains below come from one sample, sequenced in a study of control samples from healthy donors and cancer patients. TCRdb's table, derived via immunoSEQ multiplex PCR, lists solely in-frame clones and lacks some. The table includes about 150,000 clones, about 95% detected once. The sequencing sample was made of PBMCs. These receptors came from a man between 60 and 70 years old with colorectal cancer.

The chain combines TRBV19 with TRBJ2-3, with TRBD2 matching over 10 bases. With V trimmed by 3 bases and J by 2 bases, 5 bases remained unmatched. Germline CDR1 reads LNHDA; CDR2 reads SQIVND (reference sequence). The CDR3 consists of 16 residues. The CDR3 loop is CASSILAGVTTDTQYF. CDR3 DNA: TGTGCCAGTAGTATTCTAGCGGGGGTTACCACAGATACGCAGTATTTT. Filled out from reference TRBV19 and TRBJ2-3, the complete variable domain reads DGGITQSPKYLFRKEGQNVTLSCEQNLNHDAMYWYRQDPGQGLRLIYYSQIVNDFQKGDIAEGYSVSREKKESFPLTVTSAQKNPTAFYLCASSILAGVTTDTQYFGPGTRLTVL.

The chain uses TRBV5-1 and TRBJ1-4; 7 bases fit TRBD1. In germline, CDR1 is SGHRS, CDR2 YFSETQ. V lost 4 bases to trimming and J lost 5 bases; unmatched junction nucleotides: 5. The CDR3 loop spans 14 amino acids. In DNA form, the CDR3 reads TGCGCCAGCAGCACAGGGACAGTAAATGAAAAACTGTTTTTT. Protein: CASSTGTVNEKLFF.

V gene TRBV5-1 combines with J gene TRBJ1-1; D is ambiguous. This CDR3 comprises 13 residues. The V and J ends lost 0 bases and 6 bases respectively, with 9 bases between them. Looked up from germline, CDR1 is SGHRS and CDR2 is YFSETQ. CDR3 protein: CASSLAGLSEAFF. CDR3 coding DNA: TGCGCCAGCAGCTTGGCGGGCCTCTCTGAAGCTTTCTTT. The full variable domain, with the rest looked up from reference TRBV5-1 and TRBJ1-1, is KAGVTQTPRYLIKTRGQQVTLSCSPISGHRSVSWYQQTPGQGLQFLFEYFSETQRNKGNFPGRFSGRQFSNSRSEMNVSTLELGDSALYLCASSLAGLSEAFFGQGTRLTVV.

This clone was seen just once. The rearrangement links TRBV19 to TRBJ2-2, with 7 bases lining up with TRBD1. CDR3 length equals 14 residues. Trimming took 10 bases from V and 3 from J; bases not matched to a gene: 8. Germline-derived CDR1 and CDR2 are LNHDA and SQIVND (reference sequence). CDR3 residues: CATLRDSHTGELFF. DNA of the CDR3: TGTGCCACACTCCGGGACAGTCACACCGGGGAGCTGTTTTTT. Looking up the rest from reference TRBV19 and TRBJ2-2 gives the full variable domain: DGGITQSPKYLFRKEGQNVTLSCEQNLNHDAMYWYRQDPGQGLRLIYYSQIVNDFQKGDIAEGYSVSREKKESFPLTVTSAQKNPTAFYLCATLRDSHTGELFFGEGSRLTVL.

This sequence joins TRBV4-3 and TRBJ1-2; TRBD1 might be the D (6 bases). Trimming removed 1 base from V and 4 bases from J, with 19 bases in between. CDR1 is LGHNA, CDR2 YSLEER, per germline. The CDR3 contains 17 residues. The DNA of the CDR3 is TGCGCCAGCAGCCAAGCCCTGGGAAACAGGGCTGGCTATGGCTACACCTTC. Translating it yields CASSQALGNRAGYGYTF.